This T cell receptor beta chain was identified during a study of T cells after yellow fever vaccination. Study information: Low-cell-number fractions were prepared with SMART-Seq v4 Ultra Low Input.

The ends lost 3 bases at V and 8 bases at J; junction bases unmatched: 5. The CDR3 sequence is 13 residues long. The germline CDR1 and CDR2 sequences are DFQATT and SNEGSKA (reference sequence). Findings and limits, study-wide: Across the CD4 and CD8 compartments, a small share of clonotypes was present in both.

On this clonotype: The target antigen is unknown.

In making TCR cDNA, 5'RACE template switching added a universal primer site and UMIs to it. One entry per CDR3 protein, called by TCRdb with MiXCR from the 5' RACE reads. In the table there are 400,000 or so distinct CDR3 sequences, 18% of which are singletons. The chain recombines TRBV20-1 with TRBJ2-1, with 9 positions matching TRBD2. Sequencing was performed on PBMCs, taken before the yellow fever booster vaccination. The TCR comes from a man aged 18 to 29 who received the YFV17D yellow fever vaccine. The CDR3 DNA reads as TGCAGTGCTAGGCTAGCGGGGTTGGATGAGCAGTTCTTC. Amino acids: CSARLAGLDEQFF.